Below, one TCR beta chain is given with its context. The source of the sample is a study of blood T cell repertoires in COVID-19. Study as a whole: There were acute and convalescent COVID-19 samples, and they came from the United States, Italy and Spain.

TCRdb keeps only in-frame clones here, not all; method: immunoSEQ multiplex PCR. The data hold about 430,000 clones, with approximately 87% observed a single time. This clonotype was sampled from a woman in her 30s with acute COVID-19. The sample consisted of PBMCs or T cells enriched from blood (not recorded which).

The DNA for the CDR3 is TGTGCCACCAGTGATCGGCGGGGCAGTGGGGCCAACGTCCTGACTTTC. Residues: CATSDRRGSGANVLTF. The chain carries TRBV24-1 and TRBJ2-6; D may be TRBD2 (6 bases). CDR1 and CDR2 (germline): KGHDR, SFDVKD. Deletions cut 3 bases from V and 3 bases from J, with 11 bases between. The CDR3 consists of 16 residues.